This TCR beta chain was recovered during a study of T cells expressing NK-cell markers. Looking at the study overall: Seven of eight sequenced donors tested HCMV-seropositive; one tested seronegative. Study-level points and caveats: In more than five donors, dominant CD3+CD56+NKG2C+ clonotypes ranked among the top 10 CD8+ clonotypes. In several donors, these clonotypes also led the CD3+CD56-NKG2C+ fraction.

With respect to this clonotype: Its specificity is unknown.

CDR3 length: 16 residues. CDR1 is SEHNR, CDR2 FQNEAQ, per germline (reference sequence). TCRdb re-analyzed the 5' RACE reads; it lists each CDR3 protein once, without DNA. This table lists a few hundred thousand distinct CDR3 sequences. The sample consisted of blood T cells: a sorted CD56 or NKG2C T cell subset, CD4+ or CD8+ T cells, or bulk PBMC T cells (not recorded which). The clonotype originates from a man aged 18 to 29 in good health. This chain joins TRBV7-9 and TRBJ2-4; TCRdb calls TRBD1, which cannot be checked without DNA. The CDR3 sequence: CASSTETGGVLGIQYF.